Listed below are T cell receptor beta chains from one sample, sequenced in a study of T cells in tuberculosis. Clones were read by immunoSEQ multiplex PCR, and TCRdb kept only the in-frame ones, dropping some. The data contain approximately 35,000 clones, around 95% of them seen just once; the ten biggest clones take up roughly 2.3%. Source material: PBMCs. The origin of the receptors is a donor aged 10-29 years with latent tuberculosis or without tuberculosis infection. CDR3s include the opening cysteine and the closing phenylalanine or tryptophan. A D gene is named only where the DNA matches it firmly. Only part of the rows carry a size: once, few, many, or a class if the clone is expanded.

J: TRBJ1-1; length: 15; D: NA; V: TRBV29-1; size: NA; DNA: TGCAGCGTTGAAGTGTACAGGGCGAGGGGCACTGAAGCTTTCTTT; CDR3: CSVEVYRARGTEAFF
J: TRBJ2-1; length: 18; D: TRBD2; V: TRBV11-3; size: few; DNA: TGTGCCAGCAGCTTAGATCAGGGGGGGACTAGCAAGGTCAATGAGCAGTTCTTC; CDR3: CASSLDQGGTSKVNEQFF
J: TRBJ2-7; length: 14; D: TRBD2; V: TRBV4-2; size: NA; DNA: TGTGCCAGCAGCCAAGAGGGGGTAGCGGGGGAGCAGTACTTC; CDR3: CASSQEGVAGEQYF
J: TRBJ2-7; length: 15; D: NA; V: TRBV27; size: NA; DNA: TGTGCCAGCAGTTTGGTGACAAGCCAGGGGTACGAGCAGTACTTC; CDR3: CASSLVTSQGYEQYF
J: TRBJ2-7; length: 14; D: NA; V: TRBV5-4; size: NA; DNA: TGTGCCAGCAGCTCTCGGCGGACTAACTACGAGCAGTACTTC; CDR3: CASSSRRTNYEQYF
J: TRBJ1-2; length: 13; D: NA; V: TRBV6-1; size: NA; DNA: TGTGCCAGCAGTGATGAGGTGTTCTATGGCTACACCTTC; CDR3: CASSDEVFYGYTF
J: TRBJ1-1; length: 13; D: TRBD1; V: TRBV30; size: NA; DNA: TGTGCCTGGAGTGCAGGGGGGAACACTGAAGCTTTCTTT; CDR3: CAWSAGGNTEAFF
J: TRBJ2-1; length: 17; D: TRBD2; V: TRBV10-3; size: NA; DNA: TGTGCCATGAGACTAGCGGGAGGGCCGAGCTCCTACAATGAGCAGTTCTTC; CDR3: CAMRLAGGPSSYNEQFF
J: TRBJ1-4; length: 16; D: NA; V: TRBV6-5; size: NA; DNA: TGTGCCAGCAGTTACTCCACAGCCAATTCGGATGAAAAACTGTTTTTT; CDR3: CASSYSTANSDEKLFF
J: TRBJ1-2; length: 13; D: TRBD1; V: TRBV27; size: NA; DNA: TGTGCCAGCAGCCCCCAGGGGGACTATGGCTACACCTTC; CDR3: CASSPQGDYGYTF
J: TRBJ1-1; length: 14; D: NA; V: TRBV27; size: once; DNA: TGTGCCAGCAGCCGAGGTTCGCGGAACACTGAAGCTTTCTTT; CDR3: CASSRGSRNTEAFF
J: TRBJ1-3; length: 13; D: NA; V: TRBV19; size: NA; DNA: TGTGCCAGTAATAGGGGAACTGGAAACACCATATATTTT; CDR3: CASNRGTGNTIYF
J: TRBJ1-2; length: 12; D: NA; V: TRBV2; size: NA; DNA: TGTGCCAGCAGTGAGCCGGTGGAGGGCTACACCTTC; CDR3: CASSEPVEGYTF
J: TRBJ2-7; length: 16; D: TRBD2; V: TRBV7-2; size: NA; DNA: TGTGCCAGCAGCTCGAATAGCGGGGGGCCCCTCTCGGAGCAGTACTTC; CDR3: CASSSNSGGPLSEQYF
J: TRBJ1-2; length: 16; D: NA; V: TRBV6-5; size: NA; DNA: TGTGCCAGCAGTTACTCCTGGCAGGGGAGTAACTATGGCTACACCTTC; CDR3: CASSYSWQGSNYGYTF
J: TRBJ2-1; length: 14; D: NA; V: TRBV6-5; size: NA; DNA: TGTGCCAGCGGAGGAGGAAGCTCCTACAATGAGCAGTTCTTC; CDR3: CASGGGSSYNEQFF
J: TRBJ2-1; length: 15; D: TRBD2; V: TRBV6-6; size: NA; DNA: TGTGCCAGCAGTAGCGGGGGGAGCTCCTACAATGAGCAGTTCTTC; CDR3: CASSSGGSSYNEQFF
J: TRBJ2-5; length: 19; D: TRBD2; V: TRBV2; size: NA; DNA: TGTGCCAGCAGTGATAGTAGACTAGCGGGAGATGGGACTCGAGAGACCCAGTACTTC; CDR3: CASSDSRLAGDGTRETQYF
J: TRBJ2-7; length: 12; D: NA; V: TRBV5-8; size: NA; DNA: TGTGCCAGCAGCGCGGCGGGGATCGAGCAGTACTTC; CDR3: CASSAAGIEQYF
J: TRBJ2-7; length: 13; D: NA; V: TRBV7-6; size: NA; DNA: TGTGCCAGCAGCCCCCCGAGCTCCTACGAGCAGTACTTC; CDR3: CASSPPSSYEQYF
J: TRBJ2-3; length: 13; D: NA; V: TRBV30; size: NA; DNA: TGTGCCTGGAGTCGACAAGCTCTAGATACGCAGTATTTT; CDR3: CAWSRQALDTQYF
J: TRBJ2-7; length: 14; D: NA; V: TRBV27; size: NA; DNA: TGTGCCAGCAGTAAAGAGCGGATCTCCTACGAGCAGTACTTC; CDR3: CASSKERISYEQYF
J: TRBJ1-2; length: 15; D: NA; V: TRBV5-1; size: NA; DNA: TGCGCCAGCAGCCCCGAAATGACTCCAACGGGGGGCTACACCTTC; CDR3: CASSPEMTPTGGYTF
J: TRBJ2-5; length: 16; D: TRBD1; V: TRBV7-2; size: NA; DNA: TGTGCCAGCACCTTCCAATCCAGGGGGACCTACGAGACCCAGTACTTC; CDR3: CASTFQSRGTYETQYF
J: TRBJ2-3; length: 13; D: NA; V: TRBV6-5; size: once; DNA: TGTGCCAGCAGTTACACACACACAGATACGCAGTATTTT; CDR3: CASSYTHTDTQYF
J: TRBJ2-5; length: 12; D: NA; V: TRBV2; size: NA; DNA: TGTGCCAGCAGTTACAGGGAAGAGACCCAGTACTTC; CDR3: CASSYREETQYF
J: TRBJ2-3; length: 14; D: TRBD1; V: TRBV27; size: NA; DNA: TGTGCCAGCAGAAGGACAGGGGGCGCAGATACGCAGTATTTT; CDR3: CASRRTGGADTQYF
J: TRBJ2-3; length: 16; D: TRBD2; V: TRBV14; size: NA; DNA: TGTGCCAGCAGCCAAGATCAAACTAGCGGTACAGATACGCAGTATTTT; CDR3: CASSQDQTSGTDTQYF
J: TRBJ1-2; length: 16; D: NA; V: TRBV4-1; size: NA; DNA: TGCGCCAGCAGCCAACCCACGTCCCAGAGGCTCTATGGCTACACCTTC; CDR3: CASSQPTSQRLYGYTF